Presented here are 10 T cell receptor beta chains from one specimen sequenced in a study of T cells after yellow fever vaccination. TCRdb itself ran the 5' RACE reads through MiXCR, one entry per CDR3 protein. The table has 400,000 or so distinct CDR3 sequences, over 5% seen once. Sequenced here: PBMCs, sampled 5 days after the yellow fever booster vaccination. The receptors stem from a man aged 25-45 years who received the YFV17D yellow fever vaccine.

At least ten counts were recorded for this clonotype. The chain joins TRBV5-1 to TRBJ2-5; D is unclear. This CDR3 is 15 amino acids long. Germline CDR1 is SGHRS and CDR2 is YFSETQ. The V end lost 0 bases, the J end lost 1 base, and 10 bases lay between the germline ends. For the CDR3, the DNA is TGCGCCAGCAGCTTGGGTCCAAACTCCCAAGAGACCCAGTACTTC. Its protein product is CASSLGPNSQETQYF.

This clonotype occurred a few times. In DNA, the CDR3 is TGTGCCAGTAGTAATGCGGGAAGGGGGAAAACCGGGGAGCTGTTTTTT. The encoded protein is CASSNAGRGKTGELFF. The V and J genes are TRBV19 and TRBJ2-2; D is perhaps TRBD1 or TRBD2 (6 bases each). The V gene's germline CDR1 is LNHDA and CDR2 SQIVND (reference sequence). This CDR3 has 16 amino acids. V lost 4 bases to trimming and J lost 5 bases, with 17 bases between them.

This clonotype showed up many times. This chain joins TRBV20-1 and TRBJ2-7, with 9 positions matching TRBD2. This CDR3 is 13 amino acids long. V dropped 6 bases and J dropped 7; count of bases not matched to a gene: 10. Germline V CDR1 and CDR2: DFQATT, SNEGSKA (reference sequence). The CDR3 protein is CSARPIAGAEQYF. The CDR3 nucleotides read TGCAGTGCCAGACCTATAGCGGGAGCTGAGCAGTACTTC.

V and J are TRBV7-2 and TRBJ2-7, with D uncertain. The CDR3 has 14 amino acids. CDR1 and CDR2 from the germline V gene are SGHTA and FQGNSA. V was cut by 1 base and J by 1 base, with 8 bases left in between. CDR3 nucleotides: TGTGCCAGCAGCTTAGTCACGGAATCCTACGAGCAGTACTTC. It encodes CASSLVTESYEQYF. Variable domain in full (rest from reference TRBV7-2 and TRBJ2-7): GAGVSQSPSNKVTEKGKDVELRCDPISGHTALYWYRQSLGQGLEFLIYFQGNSAPDKSGLPSDRFSAERTGGSVSTLTIQRTQQEDSAVYLCASSLVTESYEQYFGPGTRLTVT.

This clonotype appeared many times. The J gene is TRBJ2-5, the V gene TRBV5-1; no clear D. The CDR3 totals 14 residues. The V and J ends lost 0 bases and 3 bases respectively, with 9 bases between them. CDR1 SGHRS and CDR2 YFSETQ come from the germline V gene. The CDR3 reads CASSLVPNKETQYF. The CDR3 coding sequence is TGCGCCAGCAGCTTGGTCCCCAACAAAGAGACCCAGTACTTC.

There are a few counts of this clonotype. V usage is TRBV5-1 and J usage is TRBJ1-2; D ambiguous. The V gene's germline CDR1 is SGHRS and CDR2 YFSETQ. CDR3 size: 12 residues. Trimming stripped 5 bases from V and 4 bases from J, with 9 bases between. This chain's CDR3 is CASRAGSYGYTF. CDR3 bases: TGCGCCAGCAGGGCTGGCAGCTATGGCTACACCTTC.

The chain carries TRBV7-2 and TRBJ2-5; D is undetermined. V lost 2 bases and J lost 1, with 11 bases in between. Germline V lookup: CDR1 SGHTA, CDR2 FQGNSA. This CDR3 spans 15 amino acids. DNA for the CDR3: TGTGCCAGCAGCTTACAACCGCTGTCCCAAGAGACCCAGTACTTC. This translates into CASSLQPLSQETQYF.

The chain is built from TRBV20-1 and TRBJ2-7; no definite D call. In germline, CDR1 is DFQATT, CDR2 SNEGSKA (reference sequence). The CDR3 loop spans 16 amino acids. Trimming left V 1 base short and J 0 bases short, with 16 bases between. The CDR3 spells CSARGLYSLDSYEQYF. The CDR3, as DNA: TGCAGTGCTAGAGGACTTTATAGCCTAGACTCCTACGAGCAGTACTTC.

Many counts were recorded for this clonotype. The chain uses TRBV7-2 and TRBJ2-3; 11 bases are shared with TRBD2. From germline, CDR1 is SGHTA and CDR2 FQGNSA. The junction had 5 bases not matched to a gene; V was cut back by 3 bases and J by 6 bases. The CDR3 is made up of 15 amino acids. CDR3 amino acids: CASSFLSGRVDTQYF. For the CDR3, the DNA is TGTGCCAGCAGCTTCCTTAGCGGGAGGGTGGATACGCAGTATTTT.

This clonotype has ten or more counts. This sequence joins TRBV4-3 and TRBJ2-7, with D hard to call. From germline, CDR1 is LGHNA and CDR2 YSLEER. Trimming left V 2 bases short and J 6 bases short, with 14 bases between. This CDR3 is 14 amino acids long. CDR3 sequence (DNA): TGCGCCAGCAGCCAAAGCCTAGGGCCGAGCGAGCAGTACTTC. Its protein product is CASSQSLGPSEQYF.